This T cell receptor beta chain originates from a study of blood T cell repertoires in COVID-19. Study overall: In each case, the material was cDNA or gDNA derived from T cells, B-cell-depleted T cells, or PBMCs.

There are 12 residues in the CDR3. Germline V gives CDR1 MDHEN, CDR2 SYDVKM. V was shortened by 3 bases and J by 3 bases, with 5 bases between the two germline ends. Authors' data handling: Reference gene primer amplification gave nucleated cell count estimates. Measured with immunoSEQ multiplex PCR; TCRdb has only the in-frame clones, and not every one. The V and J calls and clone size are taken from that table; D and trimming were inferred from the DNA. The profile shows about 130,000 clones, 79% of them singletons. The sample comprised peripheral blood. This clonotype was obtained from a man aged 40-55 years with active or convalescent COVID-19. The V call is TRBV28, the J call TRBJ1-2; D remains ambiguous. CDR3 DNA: TGTGCCAGCAGTTTCGGGTACTATGGCTACACCTTC. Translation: CASSFGYYGYTF.